A selection of T cell receptor beta chains follows, all from one sample in a study of shared clonotypes between healthy human individuals. Sequencing used immunoSEQ multiplex PCR; TCRdb keeps in-frame clones, though not all of them. This sample yields 650,000 to 700,000 clones, of which 80% to 95% are seen a single time; 34% belongs to the top ten. Sequences were obtained from memory CD8+ T cells from PBMCs. The receptors stem from a young man in good health. Some clones in this sample may be carry-over from other donors' samples. Each CDR3 is given without its conserved first and last residue.

V: TRBV7-6
CDR3: ASSLGLAGPGRYSYNEQF

V: TRBV27
CDR3: ASSLGSGQPQH

V: TRBV19
CDR3: ASKPGQGGYEQY

V: TRBV7-6
CDR3: ASRSGQGGSIY

V: TRBV6-5
CDR3: ASSRDGGGEQY

V: TRBV10-3
CDR3: AIREGTLTDTQY

V: TRBV2
CDR3: ASSEGRAPDIQY

V: TRBV13
CDR3: ASSLGPPGRQPQH

V: TRBV29-1
CDR3: SVPRNGELF

V: TRBV25-1
CDR3: ASRDRGLYEQY

V: TRBV5-5
CDR3: ASSVATGELF

V: TRBV7-8
CDR3: ASSRSGRNYEQY

V: TRBV6-5
CDR3: ASSPRVANEQF

V: TRBV28
CDR3: GYGGQYNSPLH

V: TRBV4-1
CDR3: ASSRPGGTEAF

V: TRBV7-6
CDR3: ASSLWGEGQNEQF

V: TRBV5-1
CDR3: ASSLDWGTLLNTEAF

V: TRBV5-5
CDR3: ASSLGTGGVTDTQY

V: TRBV29-1
CDR3: SGSASSYNEQF

V: TRBV2
CDR3: ATFEGPRGLVYGYT

V: TRBV15
CDR3: ATSPLRQGVNEKLF

V: TRBV28
CDR3: ASSLPEDRQDTEAF

V: TRBV6-1
CDR3: ASREWMNTEAF

V: TRBV9
CDR3: ASSFTDGGAFGEQY

V: TRBV5-4
CDR3: ASSSPGHNYGYT

V: TRBV29-1
CDR3: SATGEPDTQY

V: TRBV7-2
CDR3: ASSPRGSGNTIY

V: TRBV28
CDR3: ASSFTGTSGYNEQF

V: TRBV28
CDR3: ASSLTGWSYEQY

V: TRBV5-1
CDR3: ASSLEGTGFREQY

V: TRBV19
CDR3: ASSIGGNEAF

V: TRBV28
CDR3: ASRGIGDYEQY

V: TRBV28
CDR3: ASSLYAGSTSEQY

V: TRBV19
CDR3: ASSTGQGFGSNQPQH

V: TRBV28
CDR3: ASIRDADPGHGYT

V: TRBV9
CDR3: ASSGSPSVGRGTDTQY

V: TRBV6-1
CDR3: ASSEARDRPNQPQH

V: TRBV11-2
CDR3: ASSSDRGKTDTQY

V: TRBV10-3
CDR3: AIRDRDYTDTQY

V: TRBV11-3
CDR3: ASSSSGSWSYEQY

V: TRBV11-2
CDR3: ASSRGQGTTYEQY

V: TRBV27
CDR3: ASSSTNSGRFNYEQY